Detailed here is one T cell receptor beta chain. This entry comes from a study of early stage breast cancer tumors. Germline V gene lookup returns CDR1 LNHDA and CDR2 SQIVND (reference sequence). Trimming took off 7 bases at V and 4 bases at J, with 13 bases between the two ends. The CDR3 has 13 amino acids. Profiled with immunoSEQ multiplex PCR; TCRdb holds only in-frame clones, not every one. The table has around 28,000 clones, about three fifths seen once. Material: breast tumor tissue. This TCR was sampled from a person aged 50-59 years with breast cancer. The chain joins TRBV19 to TRBJ1-2, with unresolved D. The CDR3 DNA sequence: TGTGCCAGTAACCAGGCTGTACGCTATGGCTACACCTTC. This encodes CASNQAVRYGYTF.